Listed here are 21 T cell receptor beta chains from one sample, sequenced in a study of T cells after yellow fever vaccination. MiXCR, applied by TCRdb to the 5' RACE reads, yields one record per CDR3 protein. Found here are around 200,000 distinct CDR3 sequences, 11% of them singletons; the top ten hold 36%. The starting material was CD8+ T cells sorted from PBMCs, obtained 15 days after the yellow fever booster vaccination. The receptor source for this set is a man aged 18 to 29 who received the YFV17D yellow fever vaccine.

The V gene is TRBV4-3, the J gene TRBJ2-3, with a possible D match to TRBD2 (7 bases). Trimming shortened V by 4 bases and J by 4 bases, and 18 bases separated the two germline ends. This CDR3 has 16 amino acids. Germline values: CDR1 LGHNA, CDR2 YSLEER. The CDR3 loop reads CASSLSGPGGPDTQYF. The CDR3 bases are TGCGCCAGCAGCCTCTCCGGGCCGGGGGGCCCAGATACGCAGTATTTT.

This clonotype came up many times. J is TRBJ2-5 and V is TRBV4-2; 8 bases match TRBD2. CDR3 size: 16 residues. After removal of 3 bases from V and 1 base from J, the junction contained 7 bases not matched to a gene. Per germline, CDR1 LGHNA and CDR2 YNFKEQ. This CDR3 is CASSQELAAPQETQYF. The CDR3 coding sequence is TGTGCCAGCAGCCAGGAACTAGCGGCCCCCCAAGAGACCCAGTACTTC.

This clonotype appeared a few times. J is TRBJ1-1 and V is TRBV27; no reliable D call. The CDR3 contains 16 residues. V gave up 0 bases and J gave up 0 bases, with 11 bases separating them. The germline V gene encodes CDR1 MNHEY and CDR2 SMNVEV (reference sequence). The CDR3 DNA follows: TGTGCCAGCAGTTTATCGATGCGGTATTTGAACACTGAAGCTTTCTTT. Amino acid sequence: CASSLSMRYLNTEAFF.

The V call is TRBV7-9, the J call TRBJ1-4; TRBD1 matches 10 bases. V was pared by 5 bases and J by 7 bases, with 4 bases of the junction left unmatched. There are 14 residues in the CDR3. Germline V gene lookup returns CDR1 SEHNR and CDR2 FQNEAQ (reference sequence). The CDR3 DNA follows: TGTGCCAGCAGCGAGACAGGGGGCGGTGAAAAACTGTTTTTT. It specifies CASSETGGGEKLFF.

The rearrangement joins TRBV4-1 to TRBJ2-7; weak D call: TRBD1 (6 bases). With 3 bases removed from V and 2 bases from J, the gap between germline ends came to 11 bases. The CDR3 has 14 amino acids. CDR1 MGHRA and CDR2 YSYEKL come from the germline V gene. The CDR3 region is CASSHPDSTYEQYF. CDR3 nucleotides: TGCGCCAGCAGCCACCCGGACAGTACCTACGAGCAGTACTTC.

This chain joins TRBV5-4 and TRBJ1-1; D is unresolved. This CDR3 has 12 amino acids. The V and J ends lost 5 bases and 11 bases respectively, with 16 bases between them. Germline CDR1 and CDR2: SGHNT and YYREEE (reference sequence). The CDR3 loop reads CASRGRERGAFF. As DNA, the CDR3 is TGTGCCAGCAGGGGCAGAGAGCGTGGGGCTTTCTTT.

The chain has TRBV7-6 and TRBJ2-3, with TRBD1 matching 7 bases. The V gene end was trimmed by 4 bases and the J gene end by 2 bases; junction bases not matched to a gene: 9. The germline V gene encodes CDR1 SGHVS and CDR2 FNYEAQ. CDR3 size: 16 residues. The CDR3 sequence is CASSWGRDRLTDTQYF. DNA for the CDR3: TGTGCCAGCAGCTGGGGCCGGGACAGACTCACAGATACGCAGTATTTT.

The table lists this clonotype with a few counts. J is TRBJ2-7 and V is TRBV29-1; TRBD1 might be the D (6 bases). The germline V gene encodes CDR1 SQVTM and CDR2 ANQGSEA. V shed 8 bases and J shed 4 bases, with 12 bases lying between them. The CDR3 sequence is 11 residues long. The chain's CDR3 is CSSQQGYEQYF. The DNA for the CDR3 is TGCAGCTCCCAACAGGGTTACGAGCAGTACTTC.

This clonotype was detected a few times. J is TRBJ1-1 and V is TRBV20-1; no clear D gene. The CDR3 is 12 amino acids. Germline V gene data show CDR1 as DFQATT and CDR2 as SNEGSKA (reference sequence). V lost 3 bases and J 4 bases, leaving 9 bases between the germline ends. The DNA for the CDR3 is TGCAGTGCTAGGTACAGCTTCACTGAAGCTTTCTTT. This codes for CSARYSFTEAFF.

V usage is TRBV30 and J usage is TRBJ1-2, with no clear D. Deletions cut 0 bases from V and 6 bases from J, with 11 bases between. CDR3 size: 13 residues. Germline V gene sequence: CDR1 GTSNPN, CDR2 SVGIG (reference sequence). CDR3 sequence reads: CAWSVAGVDGYTF. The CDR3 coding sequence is TGTGCCTGGAGTGTGGCAGGCGTCGATGGCTACACCTTC.

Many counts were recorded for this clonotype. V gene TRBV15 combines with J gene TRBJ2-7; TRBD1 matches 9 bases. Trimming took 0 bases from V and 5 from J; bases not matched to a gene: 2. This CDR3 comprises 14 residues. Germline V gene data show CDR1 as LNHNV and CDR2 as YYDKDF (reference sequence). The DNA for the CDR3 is TGTGCCACCAGCAGAGAACAGGGGGCCCACGAGCAGTACGTC. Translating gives CATSREQGAHEQYV.

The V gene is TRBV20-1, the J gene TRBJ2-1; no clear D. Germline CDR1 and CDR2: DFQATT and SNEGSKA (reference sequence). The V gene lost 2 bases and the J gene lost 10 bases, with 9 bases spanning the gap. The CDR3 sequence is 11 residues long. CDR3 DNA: TGCAGTGCTAGAACCCTAGGAGAGCAGTTCTTC. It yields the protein CSARTLGEQFF.

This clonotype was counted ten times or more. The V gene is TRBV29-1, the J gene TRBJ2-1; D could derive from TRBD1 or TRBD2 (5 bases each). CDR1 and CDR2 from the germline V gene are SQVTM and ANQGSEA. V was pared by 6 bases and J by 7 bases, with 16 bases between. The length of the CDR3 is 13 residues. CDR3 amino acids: CSVWGATGNEQFF. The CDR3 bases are TGCAGCGTCTGGGGCGCGACGGGGAATGAGCAGTTCTTC.

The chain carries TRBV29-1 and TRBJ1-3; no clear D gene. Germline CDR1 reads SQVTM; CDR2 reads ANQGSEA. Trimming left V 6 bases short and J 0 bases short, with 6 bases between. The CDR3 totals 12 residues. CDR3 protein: CSVRGSGNTIYF. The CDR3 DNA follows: TGCAGCGTCCGGGGCTCTGGAAACACCATATATTTT.

CDR3 loop: CASSYVCQGHYEQYV. As DNA, the CDR3 is TGTGCCAGCAGTTACGTGTGCCAGGGGCACTACGAGCAGTACGTC. The chain links TRBV6-2 or TRBV6-3 to TRBJ2-7; D is possibly TRBD1 (6 bases). The CDR3 runs 15 residues. Germline-derived CDR1 and CDR2 are MNHEY and SVGEGT. V was shortened by 2 bases and J by 3 bases, with 14 bases between the two germline ends.

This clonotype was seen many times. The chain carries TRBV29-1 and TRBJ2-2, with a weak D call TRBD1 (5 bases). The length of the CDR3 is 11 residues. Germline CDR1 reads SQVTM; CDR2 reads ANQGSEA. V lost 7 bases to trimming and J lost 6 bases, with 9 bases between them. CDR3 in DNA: TGCAGCGCCAGGGTGGCCGGGGAGCTGTTTTTT. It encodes CSARVAGELFF.

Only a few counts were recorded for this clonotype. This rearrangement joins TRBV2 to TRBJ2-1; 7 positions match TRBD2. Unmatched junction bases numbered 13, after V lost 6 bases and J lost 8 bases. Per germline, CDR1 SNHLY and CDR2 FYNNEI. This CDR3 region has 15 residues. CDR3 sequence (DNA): TGTGCCAGCAGCGGACCGGGACTAACGTTACATGAGCAGTTCTTC. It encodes CASSGPGLTLHEQFF.

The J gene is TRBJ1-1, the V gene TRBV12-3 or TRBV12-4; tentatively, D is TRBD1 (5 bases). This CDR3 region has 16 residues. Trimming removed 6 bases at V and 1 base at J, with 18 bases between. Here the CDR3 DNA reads TGTGCCAGCAGCCGGATTGGGACGATTGGGAACACTGAAGCTTTCTTT. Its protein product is CASSRIGTIGNTEAFF.

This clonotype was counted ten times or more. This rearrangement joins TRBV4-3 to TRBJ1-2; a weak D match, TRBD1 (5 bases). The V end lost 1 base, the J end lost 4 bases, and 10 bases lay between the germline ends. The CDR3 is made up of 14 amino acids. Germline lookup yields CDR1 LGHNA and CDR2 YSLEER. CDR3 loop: CASSQVQGSYGYTF. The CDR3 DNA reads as TGCGCCAGCAGCCAAGTTCAGGGCTCCTATGGCTACACCTTC.

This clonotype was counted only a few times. The CDR3 sequence: CATSRDLGLKETQYF. CDR3 DNA sequence: TGTGCCACCAGTAGGGACCTGGGCCTAAAAGAGACCCAGTACTTC. The chain recombines TRBV15 with TRBJ2-5; either TRBD1 or TRBD2 may supply D (5 bases each). Trimming took 6 bases from V and 3 from J, leaving 17 bases between them. Per the germline V gene, CDR1 is LNHNV and CDR2 is YYDKDF (reference sequence). This CDR3 comprises 15 residues.

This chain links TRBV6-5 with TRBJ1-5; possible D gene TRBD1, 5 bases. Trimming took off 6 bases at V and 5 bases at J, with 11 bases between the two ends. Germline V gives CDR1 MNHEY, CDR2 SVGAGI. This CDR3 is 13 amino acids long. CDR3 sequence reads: CASSQGGYQPQHF. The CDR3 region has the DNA TGTGCCAGCAGCCAGGGTGGGTATCAGCCCCAGCATTTT.